This record covers a single TCR beta chain. The record originates from a study of blood T cell repertoires in COVID-19. Whole-study context: Researchers got acute and convalescent COVID-19 samples from the United States, Italy and Spain. T cells, B-cell-depleted T cells, or PBMCs provided the cDNA or gDNA that served as material.

The V end lost 5 bases, the J end lost 6 bases, and 16 bases lay between the germline ends. The CDR3 is 14 residues long. CDR1 is MNHEY, CDR2 SVGAGI, per germline. Per the study methods: For nucleated cells, counts were estimated from reference gene primer amplification. Sequencing used immunoSEQ multiplex PCR; TCRdb keeps in-frame clones, though not all of them. Clonal size and the V and J genes are those of that table, whereas D and trimming came from the DNA. The sample records roughly 250,000 clones, about 88% being singletons. The clonotype comes from a woman in her 40s who had recovered from COVID-19. Sample: peripheral blood. This chain joins TRBV6-5 and TRBJ1-2; weak D call: TRBD1 (5 bases). This CDR3 is CASSPLGGWDGYTF. The CDR3 DNA reads TGTGCCAGCAGTCCCCTCGGGGGGTGGGATGGCTACACCTTC.